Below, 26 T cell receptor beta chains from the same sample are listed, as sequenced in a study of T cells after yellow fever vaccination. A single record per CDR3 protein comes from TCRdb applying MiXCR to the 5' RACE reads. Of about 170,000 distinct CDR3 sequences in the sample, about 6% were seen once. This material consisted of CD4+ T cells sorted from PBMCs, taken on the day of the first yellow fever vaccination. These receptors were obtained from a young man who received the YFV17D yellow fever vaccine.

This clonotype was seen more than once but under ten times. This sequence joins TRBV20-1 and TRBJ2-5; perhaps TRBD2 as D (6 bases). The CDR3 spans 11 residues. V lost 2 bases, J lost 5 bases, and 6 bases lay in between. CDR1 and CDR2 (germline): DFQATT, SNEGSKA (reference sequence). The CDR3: CSARSGETQYF. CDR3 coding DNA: TGCAGTGCTAGAAGCGGGGAGACCCAGTACTTC.

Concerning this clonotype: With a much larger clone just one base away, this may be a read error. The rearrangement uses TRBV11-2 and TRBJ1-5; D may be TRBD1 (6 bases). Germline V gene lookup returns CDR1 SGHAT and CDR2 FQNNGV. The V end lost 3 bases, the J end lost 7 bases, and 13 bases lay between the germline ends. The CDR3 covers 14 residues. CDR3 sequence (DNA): TGTGCCAGCAGCTTGGGACACAACAAACAGCCCCAGCATTTT. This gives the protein CASSLGHNKQPQHF. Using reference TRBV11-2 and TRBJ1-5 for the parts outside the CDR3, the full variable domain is EAGVAQSPRYKIIEKRQSVAFWCNPISGHATLYWYQQILGQGPKLLIQFQNNGVVDDSQLPKDRFSAERLKGVDSTLKIQPAKLEDSAVYLCASSLGHNKQPQHFGDGTRLSIL.

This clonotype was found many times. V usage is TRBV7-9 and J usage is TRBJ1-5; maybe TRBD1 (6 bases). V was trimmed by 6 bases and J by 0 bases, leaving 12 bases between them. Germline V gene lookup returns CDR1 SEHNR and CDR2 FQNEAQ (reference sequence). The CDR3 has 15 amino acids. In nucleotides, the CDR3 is TGTGCCAGCAGTCTCGGACAGACTAGCAATCAGCCCCAGCATTTT. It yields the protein CASSLGQTSNQPQHF. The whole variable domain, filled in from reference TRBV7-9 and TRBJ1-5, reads DTGVSQNPRHKITKRGQNVTFRCDPISEHNRLYWYRQTLGQGPEFLTYFQNEAQLEKSRLLSDRFSAERPKGSFSTLEIQRTEQGDSAMYLCASSLGQTSNQPQHFGDGTRLSIL.

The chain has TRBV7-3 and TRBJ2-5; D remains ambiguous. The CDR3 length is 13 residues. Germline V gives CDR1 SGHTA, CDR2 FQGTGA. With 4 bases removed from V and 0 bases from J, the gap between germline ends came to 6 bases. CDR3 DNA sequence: TGTGCCAGCAGCTCGACGCACCAAGAGACCCAGTACTTC. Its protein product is CASSSTHQETQYF.

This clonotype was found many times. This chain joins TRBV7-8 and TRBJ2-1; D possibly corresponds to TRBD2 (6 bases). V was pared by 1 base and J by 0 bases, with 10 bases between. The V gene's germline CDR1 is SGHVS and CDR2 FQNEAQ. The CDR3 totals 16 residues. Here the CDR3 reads CASSLVGGSSYNEQFF. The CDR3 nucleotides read TGTGCCAGCAGCTTAGTTGGGGGGAGCTCCTACAATGAGCAGTTCTTC.

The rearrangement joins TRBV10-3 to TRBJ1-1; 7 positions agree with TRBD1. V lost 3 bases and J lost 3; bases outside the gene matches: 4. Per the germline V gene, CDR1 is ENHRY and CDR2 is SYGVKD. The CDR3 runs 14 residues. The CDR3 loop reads CAISDRGVDTEAFF. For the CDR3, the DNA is TGTGCCATCAGTGACAGGGGGGTAGACACTGAAGCTTTCTTT.

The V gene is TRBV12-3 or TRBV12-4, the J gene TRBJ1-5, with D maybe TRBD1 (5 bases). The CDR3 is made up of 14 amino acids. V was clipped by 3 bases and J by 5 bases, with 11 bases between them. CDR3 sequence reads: CASSLSGIHQPQHF. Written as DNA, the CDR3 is TGTGCCAGCAGTTTGTCAGGGATTCATCAGCCCCAGCATTTT.

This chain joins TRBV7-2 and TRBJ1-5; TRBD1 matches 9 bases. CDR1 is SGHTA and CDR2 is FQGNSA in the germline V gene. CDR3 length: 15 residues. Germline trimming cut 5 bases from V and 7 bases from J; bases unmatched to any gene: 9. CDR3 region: CASSAQQGAGQPQHF. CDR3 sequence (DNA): TGTGCCAGCAGCGCTCAACAGGGGGCAGGACAGCCCCAGCATTTT.

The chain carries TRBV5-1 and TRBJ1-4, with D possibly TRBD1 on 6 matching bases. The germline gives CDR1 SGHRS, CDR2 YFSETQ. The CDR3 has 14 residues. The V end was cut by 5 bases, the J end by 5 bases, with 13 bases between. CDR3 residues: CASRPDRINEKLFF. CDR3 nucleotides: TGCGCCAGCAGACCCGACAGGATAAATGAAAAACTGTTTTTT.

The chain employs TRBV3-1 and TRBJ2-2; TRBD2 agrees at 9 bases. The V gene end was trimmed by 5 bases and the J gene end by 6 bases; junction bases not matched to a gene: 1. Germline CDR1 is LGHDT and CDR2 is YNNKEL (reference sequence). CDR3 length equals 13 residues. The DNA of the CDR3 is TGTGCCAGCAGCGTAGCGGGGGCCGGGGAGCTGTTTTTT. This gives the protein CASSVAGAGELFF.

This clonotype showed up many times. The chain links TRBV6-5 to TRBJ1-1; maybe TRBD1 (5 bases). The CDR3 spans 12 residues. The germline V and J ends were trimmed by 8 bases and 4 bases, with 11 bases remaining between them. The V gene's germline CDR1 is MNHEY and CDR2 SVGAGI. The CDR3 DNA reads TGTGCCAGCTTCAGAAGGGGCACTGAAGCTTTCTTT. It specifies CASFRRGTEAFF.

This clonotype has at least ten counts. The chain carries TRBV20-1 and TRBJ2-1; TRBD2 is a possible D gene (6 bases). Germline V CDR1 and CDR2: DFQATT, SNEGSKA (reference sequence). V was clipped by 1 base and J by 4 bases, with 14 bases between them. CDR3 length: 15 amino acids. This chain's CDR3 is CSARGGGKGYNEQFF. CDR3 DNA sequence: TGCAGTGCTAGAGGTGGGGGGAAGGGATACAATGAGCAGTTCTTC.

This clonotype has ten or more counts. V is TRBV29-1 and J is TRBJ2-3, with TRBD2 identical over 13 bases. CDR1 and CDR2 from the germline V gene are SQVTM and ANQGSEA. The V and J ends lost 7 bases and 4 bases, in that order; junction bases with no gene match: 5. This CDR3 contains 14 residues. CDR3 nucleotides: TGCAGCGCCCGACTAGCGGGAGGCGCAGATACGCAGTATTTT. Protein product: CSARLAGGADTQYF.

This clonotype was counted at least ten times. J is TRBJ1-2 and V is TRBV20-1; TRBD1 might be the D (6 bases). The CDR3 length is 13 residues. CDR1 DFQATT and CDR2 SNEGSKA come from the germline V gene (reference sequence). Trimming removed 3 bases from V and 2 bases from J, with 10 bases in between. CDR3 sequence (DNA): TGCAGTGCTAGTAGGGGGGCCAACTATGGCTACACCTTC. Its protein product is CSASRGANYGYTF.

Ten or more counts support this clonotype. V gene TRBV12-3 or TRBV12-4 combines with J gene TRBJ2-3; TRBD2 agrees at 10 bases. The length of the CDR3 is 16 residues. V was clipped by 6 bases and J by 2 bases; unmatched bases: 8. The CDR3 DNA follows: TGTGCCAGCAGCTCGAAGCGGGGGGGCATCACAGATACGCAGTATTTT. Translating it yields CASSSKRGGITDTQYF.

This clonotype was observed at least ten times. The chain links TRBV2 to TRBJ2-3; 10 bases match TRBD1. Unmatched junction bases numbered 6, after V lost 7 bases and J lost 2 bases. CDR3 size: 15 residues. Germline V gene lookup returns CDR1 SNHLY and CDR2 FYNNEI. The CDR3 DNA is TGTGCCAGCAAGCCGGGACAGGGGCCCACAGATACGCAGTATTTT. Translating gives CASKPGQGPTDTQYF. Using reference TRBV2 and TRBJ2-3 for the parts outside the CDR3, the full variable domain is EPEVTQTPSHQVTQMGQEVILRCVPISNHLYFYWYRQILGQKVEFLVSFYNNEISEKSEIFDDQFSVERPDGSNFTLKIRSTKLEDSAMYFCASKPGQGPTDTQYFGPGTRLTVL.

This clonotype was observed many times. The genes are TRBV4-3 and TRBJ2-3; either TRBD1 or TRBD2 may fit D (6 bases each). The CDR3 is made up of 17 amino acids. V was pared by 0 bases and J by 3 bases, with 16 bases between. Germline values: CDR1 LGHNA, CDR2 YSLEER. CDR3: CASSQEPETGGTDTQYF. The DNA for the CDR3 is TGCGCCAGCAGCCAAGAACCTGAGACAGGAGGGACAGATACGCAGTATTTT.

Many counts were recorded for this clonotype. CDR3: CATSDQGRSGELFF. The DNA of the CDR3 is TGTGCCACCAGTGATCAGGGGAGAAGCGGGGAGCTGTTTTTT. The chain is built from TRBV24-1 and TRBJ2-2, with D perhaps matching TRBD1 (6 bases). V lost 3 bases to trimming and J lost 7 bases, with 11 bases between them. Germline lookup yields CDR1 KGHDR and CDR2 SFDVKD. The CDR3 is made up of 14 amino acids.

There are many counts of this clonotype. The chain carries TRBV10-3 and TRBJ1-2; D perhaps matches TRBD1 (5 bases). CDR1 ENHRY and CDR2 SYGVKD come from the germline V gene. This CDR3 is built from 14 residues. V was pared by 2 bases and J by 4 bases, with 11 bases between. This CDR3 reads CAISEGRGSYGYTF. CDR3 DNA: TGTGCCATCAGTGAGGGGCGGGGGAGCTATGGCTACACCTTC.

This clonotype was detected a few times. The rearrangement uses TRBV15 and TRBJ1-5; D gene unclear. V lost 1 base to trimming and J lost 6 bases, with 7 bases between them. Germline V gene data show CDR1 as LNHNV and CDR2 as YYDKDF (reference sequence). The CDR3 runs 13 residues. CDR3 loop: CATSRGGFQPQHF. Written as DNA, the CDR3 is TGTGCCACCAGCAGAGGAGGGTTTCAGCCCCAGCATTTT.

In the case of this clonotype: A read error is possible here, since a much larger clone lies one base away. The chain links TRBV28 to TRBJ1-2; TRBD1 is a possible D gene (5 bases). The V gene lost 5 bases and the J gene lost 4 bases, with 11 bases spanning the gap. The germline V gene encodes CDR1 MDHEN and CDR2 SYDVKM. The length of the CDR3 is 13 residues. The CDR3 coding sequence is TGTGCCAGCAGTCCGGGGCACCTCTATGGCTACACCTTC. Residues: CASSPGHLYGYTF.

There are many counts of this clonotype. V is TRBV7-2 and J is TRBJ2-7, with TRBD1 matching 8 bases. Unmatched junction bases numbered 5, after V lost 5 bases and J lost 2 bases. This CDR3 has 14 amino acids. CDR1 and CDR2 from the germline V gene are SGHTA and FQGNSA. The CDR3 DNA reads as TGTGCCAGCAGCCCACAGGGGGGACCCTACGAGCAGTACGTC. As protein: CASSPQGGPYEQYV.

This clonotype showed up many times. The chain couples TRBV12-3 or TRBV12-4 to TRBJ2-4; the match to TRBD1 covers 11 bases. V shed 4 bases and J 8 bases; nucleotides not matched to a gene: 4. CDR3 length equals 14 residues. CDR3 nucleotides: TGTGCCAGCAGTTACCGGGACAGGGGGGACATTCAGTACTTC. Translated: CASSYRDRGDIQYF.

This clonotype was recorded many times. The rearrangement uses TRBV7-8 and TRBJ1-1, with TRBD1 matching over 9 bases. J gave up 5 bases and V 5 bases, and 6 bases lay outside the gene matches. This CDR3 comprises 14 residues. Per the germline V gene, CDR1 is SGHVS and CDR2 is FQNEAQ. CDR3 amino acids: CASSQTGQGTEAFF. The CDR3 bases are TGTGCCAGCAGCCAGACTGGACAGGGGACTGAAGCTTTCTTT.

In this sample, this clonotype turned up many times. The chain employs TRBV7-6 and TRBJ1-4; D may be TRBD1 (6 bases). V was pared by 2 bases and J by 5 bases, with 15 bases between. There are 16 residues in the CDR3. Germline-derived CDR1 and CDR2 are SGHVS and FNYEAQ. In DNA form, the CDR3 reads TGTGCCAGCAGCTTATCACAGGGTCCTTCAAATGAAAAACTGTTTTTT. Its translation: CASSLSQGPSNEKLFF.

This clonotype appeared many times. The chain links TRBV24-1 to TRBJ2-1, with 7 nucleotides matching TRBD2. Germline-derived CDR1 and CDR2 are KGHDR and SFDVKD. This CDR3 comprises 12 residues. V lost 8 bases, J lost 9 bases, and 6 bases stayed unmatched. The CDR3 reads CATTQRGGEQFF. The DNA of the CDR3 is TGTGCCACCACCCAGCGGGGTGGTGAGCAGTTCTTC.